The next 18 T cell receptor beta chains were all read from a single sample in a study of a mutant IDH1 vaccine in newly diagnosed glioma. Regarding time point: baseline, week 1 (first vaccination visit). The sample's treatment: pre-vaccination baseline after standard-of-care therapy. The method was immunoSEQ multiplex PCR; TCRdb's version includes in-frame clones alone and lacks a portion of them. The repertoire holds 30,000 to 40,000 clones, with approximately 80% as singletons. The sample was peripheral blood mononuclear cells (PBMCs), taken from a glioma patient treated with radiotherapy, temozolomide or both. The source is a man aged 45-65 years with glioma. Some clones in this sample may be carry-over from other donors' samples.

The chain couples TRBV5-1 to TRBJ1-3, with no clear D. This CDR3 has 13 residues. The V end lost 7 bases, the J end lost 2 bases, and 10 bases lay between the germline ends. The V gene's germline CDR1 is SGHRS and CDR2 YFSETQ. The CDR3 bases are TGCGCCAGCGGCTCAGGTGCTGGAAACACCATATATTTT. Translated: CASGSGAGNTIYF.

The chain joins TRBV7-6 to TRBJ1-3, with D possibly being TRBD1 (5 bases). The CDR3 covers 17 residues. V lost 5 bases to trimming and J lost 0 bases, with 17 bases between them. CDR1 is SGHVS, CDR2 FNYEAQ, per germline. The CDR3 loop reads CASSPIARGPSGNTIYF. The CDR3 DNA reads TGTGCCAGCAGCCCTATTGCGAGGGGCCCCTCTGGAAACACCATATATTTT.

The V gene is TRBV14, the J gene TRBJ1-1; 8 bases line up with TRBD1. This CDR3 is 17 amino acids long. CDR1 is SGHDN, CDR2 FVKESK, per germline. V lost 0 bases and J lost 5; bases outside the gene matches: 11. The CDR3 is CASSQEVRGRGSTEAFF. The CDR3 bases are TGTGCCAGCAGCCAAGAAGTCAGGGGGCGCGGGAGTACTGAAGCTTTCTTT.

The chain has TRBV14 and TRBJ2-6; 7 nucleotides align to TRBD1. V lost 4 bases to trimming and J lost 0 bases; unmatched junction nucleotides: 6. The V gene's germline CDR1 is SGHDN and CDR2 FVKESK. The length of the CDR3 is 17 residues. The DNA of the CDR3 is TGTGCCAGCAGCCCCGGGACAGTACTCTCTGGGGCCAACGTCCTGACTTTC. The encoded protein is CASSPGTVLSGANVLTF.

The gene calls are TRBV18 and TRBJ2-7; no firm D call. The germline V gene encodes CDR1 KGHSH and CDR2 LQKENI. V lost 0 bases, J lost 0 bases, and 3 bases lay in between. The CDR3 is made up of 13 amino acids. CDR3 amino acids: CASSPPSSYEQYF. For the CDR3, the DNA is TGTGCCAGCTCACCACCGAGCTCCTACGAGCAGTACTTC.

This chain connects TRBV7-8 to TRBJ1-1; 8 bases line up with TRBD1. CDR1 and CDR2 (germline): SGHVS, FQNEAQ. V dropped 5 bases and J dropped 0; count of bases not matched to a gene: 2. This CDR3 region has 14 residues. The CDR3 spells CASSRDRMNTEAFF. The DNA for the CDR3 is TGTGCCAGCAGCAGGGACAGGATGAACACTGAAGCTTTCTTT.

V is TRBV15 and J is TRBJ1-6; TRBD1 is a possible D gene (6 bases). The CDR3 contains 12 residues. Deletions cut 8 bases from V and 7 bases from J, with 9 bases between. Per the germline V gene, CDR1 is LNHNV and CDR2 is YYDKDF (reference sequence). The DNA for the CDR3 is TGTGCCACCGCAACAGGGAATTCACCCCTCCACTTT. It encodes CATATGNSPLHF.

The rearrangement uses TRBV19 and TRBJ2-7; TRBD2 matches 8 bases. V shed 5 bases and J 10 bases; nucleotides not matched to a gene: 16. This CDR3 is built from 15 residues. From germline, CDR1 is LNHDA and CDR2 SQIVND (reference sequence). The CDR3 region has the DNA TGTGCCAGTAGTCCTTTACCGGGACTAGGATCGGATCAGTACTTC. Translated, it gives CASSPLPGLGSDQYF.

The rearrangement joins TRBV7-8 to TRBJ2-1; no reliable D call. The CDR3 runs to 12 residues. Trimming took off 5 bases at V and 10 bases at J, with 12 bases between the two ends. Germline lookup yields CDR1 SGHVS and CDR2 FQNEAQ. The DNA of the CDR3 is TGTGCCAGCAGCCCGTCTAGAAGGGAGCAGTTCTTC. The encoded protein is CASSPSRREQFF.

The chain couples TRBV29-1 to TRBJ2-1; D not certain. Per the germline V gene, CDR1 is SQVTM and CDR2 is ANQGSEA. V was shortened by 6 bases and J by 0 bases, with 12 bases between the two germline ends. The CDR3 spans 14 residues. CDR3 amino acids: CSVASVDSYNEQFF. The CDR3 DNA sequence: TGCAGCGTCGCAAGTGTAGACTCCTACAATGAGCAGTTCTTC.

This clone was counted a single time. The chain couples TRBV4-3 to TRBJ2-1, with 8 bases fitting TRBD2. The CDR3 has 15 residues. Trimming at V came to 4 bases and at J to 6 bases, leaving 8 bases not matched to a gene. CDR1 is LGHNA, CDR2 YSLEER, per germline. The CDR3 DNA reads TGCGCCAGCAGCCGGGAGAGCGGGGGACTCAATGAGCAGTTCTTC. This encodes CASSRESGGLNEQFF.

This rearrangement joins TRBV5-1 to TRBJ1-1, with a possible D match to TRBD1 (5 bases). Trimming removed 4 bases from V and 3 bases from J, with 13 bases in between. CDR3 length: 14 residues. Germline CDR1 SGHRS, CDR2 YFSETQ. The DNA for the CDR3 is TGCGCCAGCAGCCCAGCACCGGGGGACACTGAAGCTTTCTTT. Its translation: CASSPAPGDTEAFF. Complete variable domain (other parts from reference TRBV5-1 and TRBJ1-1): KAGVTQTPRYLIKTRGQQVTLSCSPISGHRSVSWYQQTPGQGLQFLFEYFSETQRNKGNFPGRFSGRQFSNSRSEMNVSTLELGDSALYLCASSPAPGDTEAFFGQGTRLTVV.

CDR3 DNA sequence: TGTGCCAGCAGCGTAGAGGGGGCTGCTAATGAAAAACTGTTTTTT. Encoded protein: CASSVEGAANEKLFF. The chain carries TRBV9 and TRBJ1-4, with 7 positions matching TRBD1. V lost 0 bases and J lost 3; bases outside the gene matches: 2. The CDR3 consists of 15 residues. Per germline, CDR1 SGDLS and CDR2 YYNGEE.

In its sample, this clone was seen a few times. CDR3 in amino acids: CASRYTAETQYF. DNA of the CDR3: TGTGCCAGCAGATACACCGCAGAGACCCAGTACTTC. The rearrangement links TRBV2 to TRBJ2-5, with no clear D. CDR3 length equals 12 residues. Trimming pared 6 bases from V and 4 bases from J, leaving 9 bases between. Per the germline V gene, CDR1 is SNHLY and CDR2 is FYNNEI. Looking up the rest from reference TRBV2 and TRBJ2-5 gives the full variable domain: EPEVTQTPSHQVTQMGQEVILRCVPISNHLYFYWYRQILGQKVEFLVSFYNNEISEKSEIFDDQFSVERPDGSNFTLKIRSTKLEDSAMYFCASRYTAETQYFGPGTRLLVL.

The V gene is TRBV18, the J gene TRBJ1-5; TRBD1 aligns across 8 bases. The CDR3 consists of 16 residues. Germline V gives CDR1 KGHSH, CDR2 LQKENI. V lost 4 bases and J lost 7; bases outside the gene matches: 12. The CDR3 reads CASSLGGQASTQPQHF. Here the CDR3 DNA reads TGTGCCAGCTCACTGGGGGGACAGGCGAGTACCCAGCCCCAGCATTTT.

This clone was detected once. V and J are TRBV5-6 and TRBJ2-1; no clear D. V lost 0 bases to trimming and J lost 0 bases, with 7 bases between them. The CDR3 sequence is 15 residues long. The germline CDR1 and CDR2 sequences are SGHDT and YYEEEE. The CDR3 loop reads CASSLGRTSYNEQFF. The DNA of the CDR3 is TGTGCCAGCAGCTTGGGAAGGACCTCCTACAATGAGCAGTTCTTC.

This chain joins TRBV27 and TRBJ1-2, with unresolved D. V was pared by 4 bases and J by 4 bases, with 19 bases between. The CDR3 length is 16 residues. Germline assignment: CDR1 MNHEY and CDR2 SMNVEV (reference sequence). In DNA form, the CDR3 reads TGTGCCAGCAGTTCAACCCCACGGCCGTTAGGCTATGGCTACACCTTC. This gives the protein CASSSTPRPLGYGYTF.

This chain joins TRBV6-5 and TRBJ1-2; TRBD1 might be the D (5 bases). Trimming pared 4 bases from V and 0 bases from J, leaving 12 bases between. Per the germline V gene, CDR1 is MNHEY and CDR2 is SVGAGI. The CDR3 totals 15 residues. The CDR3 reads CASSFTGGSNYGYTF. The CDR3 DNA follows: TGTGCCAGCAGTTTCACAGGAGGCTCTAACTATGGCTACACCTTC.